This record concerns one TCR beta chain sequence. The table came from immunoSEQ multiplex PCR; TCRdb's copy has only in-frame clones and leaves some out. The table includes 200,000 to 300,000 clones, over 90% detected once. These data originate in a study of T cell responses to AZD1222 COVID-19 vaccine. The CDR3 is 11 residues long. CDR1 and CDR2 from the germline V gene are MGHRA and YSYEKL. V lost 2 bases and J lost 5, with 4 bases in between. Source: peripheral blood, taken on day 0 of AZD1222 vaccination. J is TRBJ2-7 and V is TRBV4-1, with D unresolved. The TCR sequence derives from an adult in good health. CDR3 DNA sequence: TGCGCCAGCAGCCAATCGGACGAGCAGTACTTC. Translation: CASSQSDEQYF.